The 27 T cell receptor beta chains in this list originate from one sample, sequenced in a study of T-cell memory formation after mild COVID-19. TCRdb redid the calling of the 5' RACE reads with MiXCR, one entry per CDR3 protein. The sample has 250,000 to 350,000 distinct CDR3 sequences; about 15% are singletons. Sequenced: PBMCs or a T cell subset sorted from them (not recorded which). The source is a man aged 18 to 29 who had mild COVID-19 (a few samples of this study predate the infection). Cell type and time point are not known.

This clonotype was seen a handful of times. V is TRBV5-1 and J is TRBJ2-1; D is ambiguous. The CDR3 loop spans 15 amino acids. Germline V CDR1 and CDR2: SGHRS, YFSETQ. The germline V and J ends were trimmed by 3 bases and 6 bases, with 16 bases remaining between them. In nucleotides, the CDR3 is TGCGCCAGCAGCTCGAGACCCGAAGGTGTCAATGAGCAGTTCTTC. It encodes CASSSRPEGVNEQFF.

J is TRBJ1-4 and V is TRBV6-1, with unresolved D. The CDR3 is made up of 17 amino acids. Germline V gene sequence: CDR1 MNHNS, CDR2 SASEGT. V lost 3 bases and J 2 bases, leaving 16 bases between the germline ends. The CDR3 DNA is TGTGCCAGCAGTGACCCTCCTCTCGGACCGACTAATGAAAAACTGTTTTTT. Translating it yields CASSDPPLGPTNEKLFF.

This clonotype has only a few counts. The chain joins TRBV7-2 to TRBJ1-5; 9 bases match TRBD1. Per the germline V gene, CDR1 is SGHTA and CDR2 is FQGNSA. This CDR3 region has 14 residues. V dropped 8 bases and J dropped 10; count of bases not matched to a gene: 12. The CDR3 loop is CASRSGTGNRPQHF. Written as DNA, the CDR3 is TGTGCCAGCCGGTCCGGGACAGGGAACCGTCCCCAGCATTTT.

The chain couples TRBV6-2 or TRBV6-3 to TRBJ2-7, with D unclear. The CDR3 runs 15 residues. Germline V gene data show CDR1 as MNHEY and CDR2 as SVGEGT. Trimming took off 2 bases at V and 1 base at J, with 12 bases between the two ends. In DNA form, the CDR3 reads TGTGCCAGCAGTTACCTTGGACCGATTTCCTACGAGCAGTACTTC. Its protein product is CASSYLGPISYEQYF.

The chain couples TRBV4-1 to TRBJ2-1; perhaps D is TRBD1 or TRBD2 (5 bases each). The germline V gene encodes CDR1 MGHRA and CDR2 YSYEKL. V lost 4 bases, J lost 10 bases, and 23 bases lay in between. The CDR3 is made up of 16 amino acids. The CDR3 DNA is TGCGCCAGCAGCCCGAGGGACGGATCCCTACGGATCGAGCAGTTCTTC. Its protein is CASSPRDGSLRIEQFF.

There are many counts of this clonotype. J is TRBJ1-1 and V is TRBV20-1, with TRBD1 identical over 8 bases. Germline CDR1 and CDR2: DFQATT and SNEGSKA (reference sequence). The CDR3 length is 14 residues. Unmatched junction bases numbered 10, after V lost 3 bases and J lost 7 bases. The CDR3 is CSARSQGARGEAFF. CDR3 coding DNA: TGCAGTGCTAGGTCTCAGGGGGCGAGGGGTGAAGCTTTCTTT.

The CDR3 nucleotides are TGTGCCAGCAGTTATTCCCGTCGAGGGGGAATGAACACTGAAGCTTTCTTT. Its protein is CASSYSRRGGMNTEAFF. V and J are TRBV6-5 and TRBJ1-1; D is perhaps TRBD1 (6 bases). CDR3 length: 17 amino acids. The germline V gene encodes CDR1 MNHEY and CDR2 SVGAGI. V was pared by 3 bases and J by 0 bases, with 17 bases between.

This clonotype has a handful of counts. CDR3 nucleotides: TGTGCCAGTAGTGCACAGGGTAGGCAGCCCCAGCATTTT. It is translated as CASSAQGRQPQHF. The chain employs TRBV19 and TRBJ1-5; a weak D match, TRBD1 (6 bases). CDR3 length equals 13 residues. Germline V gene sequence: CDR1 LNHDA, CDR2 SQIVND (reference sequence). Trimming removed 5 bases at V and 7 bases at J, with 12 bases between.

The V call is TRBV28, the J call TRBJ2-5, with D unresolved. The CDR3 spans 15 residues. Germline CDR1 and CDR2: MDHEN and SYDVKM. V was shortened by 8 bases and J by 7 bases, with 23 bases between the two germline ends. In nucleotides, the CDR3 is TGTGCCAGCGCGTGGCTAAAAGGAGCCTTTGGGACCCAGTACTTC. Protein sequence: CASAWLKGAFGTQYF.

The gene calls are TRBV27 and TRBJ1-3; D is possibly TRBD1 (6 bases). The germline V and J ends were trimmed by 5 bases and 3 bases, with 14 bases remaining between them. Germline CDR1 reads MNHEY; CDR2 reads SMNVEV (reference sequence). This CDR3 is 15 amino acids long. The chain's CDR3 is CASSPWGQDGNTIYF. The CDR3 DNA reads TGTGCCAGCAGTCCCTGGGGGCAGGATGGAAACACCATATATTTT.

The gene calls are TRBV6-6 and TRBJ2-4; 7 nucleotides agree with TRBD1. The V gene's germline CDR1 is MNHNY and CDR2 SVGAGI (reference sequence). This CDR3 is 14 amino acids long. The junction had 10 bases not matched to a gene; V was cut back by 6 bases and J by 8 bases. CDR3 in amino acids: CASSPGGGSYIQYF. The CDR3 DNA reads TGTGCCAGCAGCCCAGGGGGTGGGTCGTACATTCAGTACTTC.

The chain carries TRBV7-8 and TRBJ2-5; TRBD1 aligns across 8 bases. CDR1 is SGHVS and CDR2 is FQNEAQ in the germline V gene. The CDR3 is 16 residues long. After removal of 2 bases from V and 5 bases from J, the junction contained 10 bases not matched to a gene. The CDR3 loop reads CASSLLDRALVETQYF. The CDR3 DNA is TGTGCCAGCAGCTTATTGGACAGGGCCCTCGTTGAGACCCAGTACTTC.

This clonotype was counted between two and nine times. This chain links TRBV29-1 with TRBJ1-1; maybe TRBD1 (5 bases). The CDR3 runs 17 residues. Trimming cost V 6 bases and J 4 bases, with 27 bases left between them. Germline values: CDR1 SQVTM, CDR2 ANQGSEA. The CDR3: CSVLSRLGGGVLTEAFF. CDR3 in DNA: TGCAGCGTACTATCTCGACTCGGTGGGGGAGTGCTCACTGAAGCTTTCTTT.

The chain is built from TRBV20-1 and TRBJ1-4; D not certain. Trimming removed 3 bases from V and 8 bases from J, with 13 bases in between. Germline CDR1 and CDR2: DFQATT and SNEGSKA (reference sequence). The CDR3 spans 13 residues. CDR3 in amino acids: CSASYASREKLFF. The CDR3 DNA follows: TGCAGTGCTAGTTACGCTTCCCGGGAAAAACTGTTTTTT.

V is TRBV6-6 and J is TRBJ1-4, with D maybe TRBD1 (5 bases). The V gene lost 6 bases and the J gene lost 0 bases, with 5 bases spanning the gap. The CDR3 spans 13 residues. Germline V gene sequence: CDR1 MNHNY, CDR2 SVGAGI (reference sequence). The CDR3 loop reads CASRGATNEKLFF. CDR3 nucleotide sequence: TGTGCCAGCAGAGGGGCAACTAATGAAAAACTGTTTTTT.

This clonotype showed up many times. The chain joins TRBV27 to TRBJ1-1; D is uncertain. There are 11 residues in the CDR3. Looked up from germline, CDR1 is MNHEY and CDR2 is SMNVEV (reference sequence). The ends were cut back, 6 bases at V and 8 bases at J, with 10 bases in the middle. The CDR3 reads CASSPEAEAFF. In nucleotides, the CDR3 is TGTGCCAGCAGCCCCGAGGCCGAAGCTTTCTTT.

The chain uses TRBV7-2 and TRBJ2-5, with D perhaps matching TRBD2 (6 bases). CDR1 and CDR2 (germline): SGHTA, FQGNSA. The V and J ends lost 5 bases and 6 bases respectively, with 13 bases between them. This CDR3 comprises 13 residues. The CDR3 is CASSRDWEKTQYF. The CDR3 nucleotides are TGTGCCAGCAGCCGGGACTGGGAAAAGACCCAGTACTTC.

The V call is TRBV20-1, the J call TRBJ2-5; perhaps TRBD2 as D (6 bases). Trimming pared 4 bases from V and 4 bases from J, leaving 16 bases between. Germline CDR1 DFQATT, CDR2 SNEGSKA (reference sequence). This CDR3 spans 14 amino acids. CDR3 region: CSATPGLGGETQYF. DNA of the CDR3: TGCAGTGCTACTCCGGGACTGGGGGGAGAGACCCAGTACTTC.

The chain couples TRBV5-1 to TRBJ1-1; D uncertain. The CDR3 runs 16 residues. CDR1 SGHRS and CDR2 YFSETQ come from the germline V gene. V lost 0 bases and J 3 bases, leaving 15 bases between the germline ends. CDR3 protein: CASSLAGEGLHTEAFF. The CDR3 DNA follows: TGCGCCAGCAGCTTGGCTGGGGAGGGTTTACACACTGAAGCTTTCTTT.

Many counts were recorded for this clonotype. The CDR3 DNA follows: TGTGCCAGCAGTGATGGGGGATCTGAACTGTTTTTT. This translates into CASSDGGSELFF. The rearrangement uses TRBV12-3 or TRBV12-4 and TRBJ1-4; TRBD1 might be the D (5 bases). This CDR3 has 12 amino acids. V lost 5 bases and J lost 12, with 13 bases in between.

This clonotype was counted between two and nine times. The chain has TRBV6-5 and TRBJ2-3; D may be TRBD2 (7 bases). Germline CDR1 and CDR2: MNHEY and SVGAGI. CDR3 length: 15 residues. V was cut by 5 bases and J by 1 base, with 13 bases left in between. The DNA of the CDR3 is TGTGCCAGCAGTCTGGGGGGGGCCGGCACAGATACGCAGTATTTT. Amino acids: CASSLGGAGTDTQYF.

The chain combines TRBV12-3 or TRBV12-4 with TRBJ1-1, with D possibly TRBD1 on 5 matching bases. Trimming cost V 3 bases and J 9 bases, with 11 bases left between them. The CDR3 spans 12 residues. This chain's CDR3 is CASSLGRGKAFF. CDR3 bases: TGTGCCAGCAGTTTGGGCCGGGGGAAAGCTTTCTTT.

This clonotype occurred once. The V and J genes are TRBV4-3 and TRBJ1-2, with a weak D call TRBD1 (6 bases). In germline, CDR1 is LGHNA, CDR2 YSLEER. V dropped 0 bases and J dropped 4 bases, with 12 bases sitting between them. The CDR3 sequence is 15 residues long. The CDR3 DNA reads TGCGCCAGCAGCCAAGATATACAGGGAGGCTATGGCTACACCTTC. Its protein is CASSQDIQGGYGYTF.

This clonotype was seen a handful of times. The CDR3 reads CSAGGRDSYNSPLHF. CDR3 nucleotide sequence: TGCAGTGCTGGGGGTAGGGACTCCTATAATTCACCCCTCCACTTT. The chain joins TRBV20-1 to TRBJ1-6; possibly TRBD1 for D (5 bases). The CDR3 is 15 residues long. Germline CDR1 DFQATT, CDR2 SNEGSKA (reference sequence). Between the trimmed V and J ends, which lost 5 bases and 0 bases, there was a span of 11 bases.

The rearrangement links TRBV11-3 to TRBJ2-3; 9 positions match TRBD1. This CDR3 region has 15 residues. The trim removed 5 bases at V and 1 base at J, leaving 4 bases unmatched. In germline, CDR1 is SGHNT, CDR2 YENEEA. As DNA, the CDR3 is TGTGCCAGCAGCACAGGGGGCCATCGCACAGATACGCAGTATTTT. Protein sequence: CASSTGGHRTDTQYF. The full variable domain, in which reference TRBV11-3 and TRBJ2-3 provide the parts outside the CDR3, is EAGVVQSPRYKIIEKKQPVAFWCNPISGHNTLYWYLQNLGQGPELLIRYENEEAVDDSQLPKDRFSAERLKGVDSTLKIQPAELGDSAVYLCASSTGGHRTDTQYFGPGTRLTVL.

The J gene is TRBJ1-2, the V gene TRBV7-2; TRBD1 matches at 8 bases. This CDR3 comprises 14 residues. Losses at the gene ends were 5 bases for V and 1 base for J; bases not matched to a gene: 3. Per germline, CDR1 SGHTA and CDR2 FQGNSA. In DNA form, the CDR3 reads TGTGCCAGCAGCACAGGGGGGGGTAACTATGGCTACACCTTC. Its translation: CASSTGGGNYGYTF.

V gene TRBV10-3 combines with J gene TRBJ2-2; D not certain. Trimming pared 4 bases from V and 4 bases from J, leaving 7 bases between. The CDR3 is made up of 13 amino acids. The germline gives CDR1 ENHRY, CDR2 SYGVKD. CDR3 loop: CAISAPGTGELFF. CDR3 DNA sequence: TGTGCCATCAGTGCTCCGGGCACCGGGGAGCTGTTTTTT.